A selection of T cell receptor beta chains follows, all from one sample in a study of T-cell reconstitution after alpha-beta-depleted transplantation in children. TCRdb re-derived calls from the PCR reads in MiXCR, one entry per CDR3 protein. The repertoire holds a few hundred thousand distinct CDR3 sequences, with 10% as singletons. Sequenced here: PBMCs from the stem cell graft donor, sampled from the stem cell graft. The receptor set was obtained from a human donor who donated a stem cell graft to a child with acute lymphoblastic leukemia. Each CDR3 is given without its conserved first and last residue. Clone size is given for some rows only: seen once, a few or many times, or a class if the clone is expanded.

v_call clone_size cdr3_aa
TRBV9 - ASSVAPLANEQF
TRBV5-6 many ASTFRGYSYEQY
TRBV28 - ASSLPLAGAAKNIQY
TRBV5-1 once ARSLLAGGDGYT
TRBV29-1 - SALRPGKSYNEQF
TRBV28 few ASSLTSLYNEQY
TRBV6-1 few ASSRGLAGGQDTQY
TRBV24-1 few ATSDPSTPQH
TRBV7-8 many ASSLALRDQETQY
TRBV4-1 few ASSQEGTSGTGELF
TRBV27 - ASSLWSPYAQETQY
TRBV5-1 - ASSSYRSRETQY
TRBV25-1 few ASSAGTSYWLEQY
TRBV7-9 - ASSSMGTSTDTQY
TRBV29-1 few SVREGAGNYGYT
TRBV5-1 many ASSLEAGEGGYT
TRBV27 - ASSLRLAGVYEQY
TRBV20-1 - SASLGGSPNTEAF
TRBV11-1 many ASSLAGGTSGYNEQF
TRBV7-9 few ASSLFPGRTDTQY
TRBV30 many AWSLTGGPGQF
TRBV7-9 - ASSSTLRVWGNYEQY
TRBV20-1 - SAGDPYEQY
TRBV20-1 many SARSPSGRGEQF
TRBV29-1 many SAQMDTQY
TRBV5-5 - ASSLLLGINTQY
TRBV5-1 - ASHRGPGPSGANVLT
TRBV20-1 - SAGRPGTPDTQY
TRBV7-2 - ASSLVSGTYNEQF
TRBV6-1 few ASSLIRKETQY
TRBV7-8 few ASSAGTSSFQY
TRBV7-3 few ASSSQRNYNEQF
TRBV4-1 few ASSQDGQVGNTIY
TRBV5-1 many ASSFISGRSSYEQY
TRBV4-1 - ASSQHLVRYEQY
TRBV3-1 - ASSQDGAWGNYEQY